The clone carrying this T cell receptor (beta chain) was observed once. Its antigen is not known. The data originate from a study of metastatic and nonmetastatic thyroid tumors. The wider study: Repertoires were compared across blood and tumor or nodule tissue from malignant and benign thyroid patients. Notes on the study in general: Malignant thyroid tumors reportedly had TCR beta diversity that was significantly higher than in benign nodules, in blood and tumor.

Germline assignment: CDR1 SGDLS and CDR2 YYNGEE. The V gene end was trimmed by 3 bases and the J gene end by 0 bases; junction bases not matched to a gene: 16. The CDR3 length is 20 residues. Each patient came to thyroid surgery without any prior treatment (of any kind). MiXCR re-clonotyped the PCR reads for TCRdb. Of about 35,000 clones listed, 33% were seen once; the top ten hold approximately 16%. This clonotype was obtained from a female donor with papillary thyroid cancer or a benign thyroid nodule (not recorded which). Some clones in this sample may be carry-over from other donors' samples. The V gene is TRBV9, the J gene TRBJ2-1; 9 bases match TRBD2. Sequenced material: tumor tissue. CDR3 DNA sequence: TGTGCCAGCAGCGCACTCGGGACTAGCTCTTTGTCGGGCTCCTACAATGAGCAGTTCTTC. This encodes CASSALGTSSLSGSYNEQFF.